The clone carrying this T cell receptor beta chain was counted between two and nine times. What it binds is unknown. The entry originates in a study of chemoradiotherapy in HPV16-positive cancers. Study-level findings and limits: Candidate HPV-specific clones and E7-related TCR motifs grew in tumor during treatment.

The CDR3 is made up of 14 amino acids. After removal of 0 bases from V and 6 bases from J, the junction contained 1 base not matched to a gene. Germline V gene sequence: CDR1 KGHSY, CDR2 FQNENV. Clones were read by immunoSEQ multiplex PCR, and TCRdb kept only the in-frame ones, dropping some. Here the sample spans around 6,200 clones, 65% to 85% being singletons. The clonotype originates from a human donor with HPV-associated anogenital cancer. The sequencing here drew on tumor tissue, taken from a patient who underwent chemoradiotherapy. The J gene is TRBJ1-5, the V gene TRBV16; 8 bases fit TRBD1. CDR3 residues: CASSQSTGGQPQHF. Written as DNA, the CDR3 is TGTGCCAGCAGCCAATCTACAGGGGGTCAGCCCCAGCATTTT.